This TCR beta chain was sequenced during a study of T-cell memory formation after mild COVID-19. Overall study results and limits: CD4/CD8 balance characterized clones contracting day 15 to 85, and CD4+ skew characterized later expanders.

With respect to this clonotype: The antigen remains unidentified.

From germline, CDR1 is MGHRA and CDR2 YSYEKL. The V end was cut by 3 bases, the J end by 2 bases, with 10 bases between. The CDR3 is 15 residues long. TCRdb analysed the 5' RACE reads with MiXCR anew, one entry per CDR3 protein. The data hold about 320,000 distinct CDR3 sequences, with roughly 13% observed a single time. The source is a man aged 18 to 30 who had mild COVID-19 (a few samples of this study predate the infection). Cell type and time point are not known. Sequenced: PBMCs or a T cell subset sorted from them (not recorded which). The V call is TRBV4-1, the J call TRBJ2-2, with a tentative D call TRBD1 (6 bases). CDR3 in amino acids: CASSQWDTNTGELFF. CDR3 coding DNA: TGCGCCAGCAGCCAGTGGGACACTAACACCGGGGAGCTGTTTTTT.